The rows below give T cell receptor beta chains drawn from one sample of a study of cytomegalovirus exposure and HLA in healthy donors. Sequencing was performed with immunoSEQ multiplex PCR; in TCRdb, only in-frame clones are kept and a portion is missing. The sample consists of more than 110,000 clones, about 94% of them appearing once. The material sequenced was PBMCs. Receptor source: a young man in good health and CMV-seropositive. The CDR3 runs from the conserved cysteine through the conserved F or W. D genes are given only for firm matches. For some rows the clone size is stated as once, few or many, or as a class when expanded; others skip it.

D gene: TRBD2; J gene: TRBJ2-7; V gene: TRBV5-4; clone size: -; CDR3 protein: CASSLTSGREDEQYF; CDR3 DNA: TGTGCCAGCAGCTTAACTAGCGGGAGGGAAGACGAGCAGTACTTC
D gene: -; J gene: TRBJ1-5; V gene: TRBV21-1; clone size: -; CDR3 protein: CASSKGGGYSNQPQHF; CDR3 DNA: TGTGCCAGCAGCAAAGGGGGGGGTTATAGCAATCAGCCCCAGCATTTT
D gene: -; J gene: TRBJ1-5; V gene: TRBV27; clone size: -; CDR3 protein: CASSLLGAYSNQPQHF; CDR3 DNA: TGTGCCAGCAGTTTATTGGGGGCTTATAGCAATCAGCCCCAGCATTTT
D gene: TRBD1; J gene: TRBJ2-7; V gene: TRBV6-5; clone size: -; CDR3 protein: CASSYSTHYRGSEQYF; CDR3 DNA: TGTGCCAGCAGTTACTCGACCCATTACAGGGGTTCCGAGCAGTACTTC
D gene: -; J gene: TRBJ2-3; V gene: TRBV9; clone size: -; CDR3 protein: CASSVSGASTDTQYF; CDR3 DNA: TGTGCCAGCAGCGTAAGCGGAGCTAGCACAGATACGCAGTATTTT
D gene: -; J gene: TRBJ2-7; V gene: TRBV19; clone size: once; CDR3 protein: CANLTGQLSPPAGYEQYF; CDR3 DNA: TGTGCCAACTTAACGGGGCAATTGAGCCCCCCCGCGGGGTACGAGCAGTACTTC
D gene: TRBD2; J gene: TRBJ2-5; V gene: TRBV28; clone size: -; CDR3 protein: CASRGRDYPQETQYF; CDR3 DNA: TGTGCCAGCAGGGGGAGGGACTACCCCCAAGAGACCCAGTACTTC
D gene: -; J gene: TRBJ1-5; V gene: TRBV5-6; clone size: -; CDR3 protein: CASSRGDYQPQHF; CDR3 DNA: TGTGCCAGCAGCCGGGGGGACTATCAGCCCCAGCATTTT
D gene: -; J gene: TRBJ2-7; V gene: TRBV4-1; clone size: -; CDR3 protein: CASSQWLESYEQYF; CDR3 DNA: TGCGCCAGCAGCCAATGGTTGGAGAGCTACGAGCAGTACTTC
D gene: -; J gene: TRBJ2-1; V gene: TRBV7-8; clone size: -; CDR3 protein: CASSPREFYNEQFF; CDR3 DNA: TGTGCCAGCAGCCCTCGGGAGTTTTACAATGAGCAGTTCTTC
D gene: TRBD1; J gene: TRBJ1-4; V gene: TRBV7-2; clone size: -; CDR3 protein: CASTMTGEKLFF; CDR3 DNA: TGTGCCAGCACTATGACAGGGGAAAAACTGTTTTTT
D gene: TRBD1; J gene: TRBJ2-1; V gene: TRBV2; clone size: -; CDR3 protein: CASSEATGNEQFF; CDR3 DNA: TGTGCCAGCAGTGAAGCGACAGGGAATGAGCAGTTCTTC
D gene: TRBD1; J gene: TRBJ1-2; V gene: TRBV6-5; clone size: -; CDR3 protein: CASRRSGTDGYTF; CDR3 DNA: TGTGCCAGCAGAAGGTCCGGGACAGATGGCTACACCTTC
D gene: -; J gene: TRBJ2-2; V gene: TRBV6-5; clone size: -; CDR3 protein: CASSQIDRYTGELFF; CDR3 DNA: TGTGCCAGCAGTCAGATCGACAGATACACCGGGGAGCTGTTTTTT
D gene: -; J gene: TRBJ1-4; V gene: TRBV5-1; clone size: -; CDR3 protein: CASAREDEKLFF; CDR3 DNA: TGCGCCAGCGCCCGAGAGGATGAAAAACTGTTTTTT
D gene: TRBD2; J gene: TRBJ2-1; V gene: TRBV18; clone size: -; CDR3 protein: CASSPGTSGILEQFF; CDR3 DNA: TGTGCCAGCTCACCAGGGACTAGCGGGATTCTTGAGCAGTTCTTC
D gene: -; J gene: TRBJ1-1; V gene: TRBV28; clone size: -; CDR3 protein: CAWGPAGSAAFF; CDR3 DNA: TGTGCCTGGGGCCCTGCTGGGTCGGCAGCTTTCTTT
D gene: TRBD2; J gene: TRBJ2-7; V gene: TRBV7-2; clone size: -; CDR3 protein: CASSPFIAGGSYEQYF; CDR3 DNA: TGTGCCAGCAGCCCATTCATAGCGGGAGGTAGTTACGAGCAGTACTTC
D gene: TRBD2; J gene: TRBJ2-1; V gene: TRBV19; clone size: -; CDR3 protein: CASSIGTLAGTGRGQFF; CDR3 DNA: TGTGCCAGTAGTATAGGAACCCTAGCGGGAACGGGAAGAGGGCAGTTCTTC
D gene: -; J gene: TRBJ1-2; V gene: TRBV5-6; clone size: -; CDR3 protein: CASSLGIAYGYTF; CDR3 DNA: TGTGCCAGCAGCTTGGGGATAGCCTATGGCTACACCTTC
D gene: TRBD1; J gene: TRBJ1-1; V gene: TRBV10-3; clone size: -; CDR3 protein: CAIRDDRGGTEAFF; CDR3 DNA: TGTGCCATCAGAGACGACAGGGGAGGGACTGAAGCTTTCTTT
D gene: -; J gene: TRBJ1-2; V gene: TRBV30; clone size: -; CDR3 protein: CAWRYDSYTF; CDR3 DNA: TGTGCCTGGAGGTACGACAGCTACACCTTC
D gene: -; J gene: TRBJ2-1; V gene: TRBV29-1; clone size: -; CDR3 protein: CSVESGLNNEQFF; CDR3 DNA: TGCAGCGTTGAATCAGGACTGAACAATGAGCAGTTCTTC
D gene: TRBD1; J gene: TRBJ1-3; V gene: TRBV6-5; clone size: -; CDR3 protein: CASSPQGEAGNTIYF; CDR3 DNA: TGTGCCAGCAGCCCTCAGGGGGAAGCTGGAAACACCATATATTTT
D gene: -; J gene: TRBJ2-5; V gene: TRBV5-1; clone size: -; CDR3 protein: CASSLASGISAETQYF; CDR3 DNA: TGCGCCAGCAGCTTGGCCAGTGGCATATCTGCAGAGACCCAGTACTTC
D gene: TRBD1; J gene: TRBJ2-7; V gene: TRBV2; clone size: -; CDR3 protein: CASTGAPYEQYF; CDR3 DNA: TGTGCCAGTACAGGGGCCCCCTACGAGCAGTACTTC
D gene: -; J gene: TRBJ2-7; V gene: TRBV6-4; clone size: -; CDR3 protein: CASSPPVTVVPYEQYF; CDR3 DNA: TGTGCCAGCAGTCCCCCGGTTACCGTCGTTCCCTACGAGCAGTACTTC
D gene: TRBD2; J gene: TRBJ2-1; V gene: TRBV15; clone size: -; CDR3 protein: CATSRGPLAGNNEQFF; CDR3 DNA: TGTGCCACCAGCAGAGGGCCACTAGCGGGGAACAATGAGCAGTTCTTC
D gene: -; J gene: TRBJ2-6; V gene: TRBV6-6; clone size: -; CDR3 protein: CASSGLSGANVLTF; CDR3 DNA: TGTGCCAGCAGTGGGCTCTCTGGGGCCAACGTCCTGACTTTC
D gene: -; J gene: TRBJ1-2; V gene: TRBV5-4; clone size: -; CDR3 protein: CASSWGGRTYGYTF; CDR3 DNA: TGTGCCAGCAGCTGGGGGGGCAGGACCTATGGCTACACCTTC
D gene: TRBD2; J gene: TRBJ2-7; V gene: TRBV6-1; clone size: -; CDR3 protein: CASAGTSGYEQYF; CDR3 DNA: TGTGCCAGCGCGGGGACTAGCGGATACGAGCAGTACTTC
D gene: TRBD2; J gene: TRBJ2-1; V gene: TRBV6-1; clone size: -; CDR3 protein: CASSISGNNEQFF; CDR3 DNA: TGTGCCAGCAGCATTAGCGGGAACAATGAGCAGTTCTTC
D gene: TRBD2; J gene: TRBJ2-5; V gene: TRBV2; clone size: -; CDR3 protein: CASSLLAGAETQYF; CDR3 DNA: TGTGCCAGCAGTTTACTAGCGGGAGCGGAGACCCAGTACTTC
D gene: -; J gene: TRBJ2-2; V gene: TRBV27; clone size: -; CDR3 protein: CASSPGTGELFF; CDR3 DNA: TGTGCCAGCAGCCCCGGCACCGGGGAGCTGTTTTTT
D gene: -; J gene: TRBJ1-2; V gene: TRBV11-2; clone size: few; CDR3 protein: CASSLGQTSSGYTF; CDR3 DNA: TGTGCCAGCAGCTTAGGGCAGACTAGCTCAGGCTACACCTTC
D gene: -; J gene: TRBJ2-7; V gene: TRBV2; clone size: -; CDR3 protein: CASSSSYEQYF; CDR3 DNA: TGTGCCAGCAGTAGTAGCTACGAGCAGTACTTC
D gene: -; J gene: TRBJ1-3; V gene: TRBV5-1; clone size: -; CDR3 protein: CASSLSPASGNTIYF; CDR3 DNA: TGCGCCAGCAGCTTGTCCCCAGCGTCTGGAAACACCATATATTTT
D gene: TRBD2; J gene: TRBJ2-2; V gene: TRBV11-3; clone size: -; CDR3 protein: CASSFSGGTGELFF; CDR3 DNA: TGTGCCAGCAGCTTTAGCGGGGGTACCGGGGAGCTGTTTTTT